This T cell receptor (beta chain) was profiled in a study of PD-1 blockade in classical Hodgkin lymphoma. Study-level findings and limits: Significantly greater TCR diversity emerged by C4D1 in CD4+ cells but not CD8+ cells.

On this clone: Its antigen is undetermined.

The table came from immunoSEQ multiplex PCR; TCRdb's copy has only in-frame clones and leaves some out. Of just over 60,000 clones in the sample, approximately 88% are singletons; the top ten hold around 13%. Following autologous stem cell transplantation, relapse occurred in every patient, and exposure to brentuximab vedotin varied. With 6 bases removed from V and 2 bases from J, the gap between germline ends came to 4 bases. The germline V gene encodes CDR1 MDHEN and CDR2 SYDVKM. This CDR3 region has 11 residues. This TCR was recovered from a human donor with classical Hodgkin lymphoma. V and J are TRBV28 and TRBJ2-5; D ambiguous. The specimen comprised peripheral blood mononuclear cells (PBMCs), sampled at baseline. In DNA, the CDR3 is TGTGCCAGCAGCGGACAAGAGACCCAGTACTTC. It specifies CASSGQETQYF.